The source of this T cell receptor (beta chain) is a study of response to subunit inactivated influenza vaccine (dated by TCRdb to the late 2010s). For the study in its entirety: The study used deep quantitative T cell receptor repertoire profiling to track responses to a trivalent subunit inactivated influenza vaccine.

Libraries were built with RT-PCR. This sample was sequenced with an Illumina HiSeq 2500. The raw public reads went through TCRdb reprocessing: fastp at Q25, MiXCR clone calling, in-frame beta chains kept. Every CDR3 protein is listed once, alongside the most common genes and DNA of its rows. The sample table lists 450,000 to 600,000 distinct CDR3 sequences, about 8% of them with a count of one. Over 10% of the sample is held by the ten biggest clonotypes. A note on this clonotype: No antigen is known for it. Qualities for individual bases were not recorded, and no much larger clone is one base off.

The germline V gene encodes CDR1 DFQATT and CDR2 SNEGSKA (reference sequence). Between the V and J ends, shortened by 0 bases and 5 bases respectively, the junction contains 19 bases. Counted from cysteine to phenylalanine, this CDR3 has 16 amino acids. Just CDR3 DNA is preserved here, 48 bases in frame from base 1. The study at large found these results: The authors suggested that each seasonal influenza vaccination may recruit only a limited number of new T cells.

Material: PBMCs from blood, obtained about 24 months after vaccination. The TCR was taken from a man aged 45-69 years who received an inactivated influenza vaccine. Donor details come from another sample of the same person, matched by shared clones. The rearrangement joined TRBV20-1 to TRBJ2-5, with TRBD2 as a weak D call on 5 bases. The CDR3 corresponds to CSARDMGSTKWETQYF. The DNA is TGCAGTGCTAGAGATATGGGGAGTACCAAGTGGGAGACCCAGTACTTC.